This TCR beta chain appears in the sequencing data of a study of shared clonotypes between healthy human individuals. Some clones are missing from TCRdb's copy, which holds only in-frame ones; the method was immunoSEQ multiplex PCR. The table lists about 2.1 million clones, around 95% of them singletons. V was trimmed by 2 bases and J by 0 bases, leaving 11 bases between them. CDR3 length equals 15 residues. Germline lookup yields CDR1 SGHRS and CDR2 YFSETQ. CD45RO-negative, CCR7-positively selected cells formed the naive CD8 fraction, excluding terminally differentiated effector memory CD45RA+ cells.

The TCR comes from a man aged 18 to 30 in good health. Some clones in this sample may be carry-over from other donors' samples. V usage is TRBV5-1 and J usage is TRBJ1-2; possibly TRBD1 for D (5 bases). The sample consisted of naive CD8+ T cells from PBMCs. CDR3 in amino acids: CASSFQDTPNYGYTF. CDR3 nucleotide sequence: TGCGCCAGCAGCTTTCAGGACACTCCTAACTATGGCTACACCTTC. The full variable domain, its missing parts supplied by reference TRBV5-1 and TRBJ1-2, is KAGVTQTPRYLIKTRGQQVTLSCSPISGHRSVSWYQQTPGQGLQFLFEYFSETQRNKGNFPGRFSGRQFSNSRSEMNVSTLELGDSALYLCASSFQDTPNYGYTFGSGTRLTVV.